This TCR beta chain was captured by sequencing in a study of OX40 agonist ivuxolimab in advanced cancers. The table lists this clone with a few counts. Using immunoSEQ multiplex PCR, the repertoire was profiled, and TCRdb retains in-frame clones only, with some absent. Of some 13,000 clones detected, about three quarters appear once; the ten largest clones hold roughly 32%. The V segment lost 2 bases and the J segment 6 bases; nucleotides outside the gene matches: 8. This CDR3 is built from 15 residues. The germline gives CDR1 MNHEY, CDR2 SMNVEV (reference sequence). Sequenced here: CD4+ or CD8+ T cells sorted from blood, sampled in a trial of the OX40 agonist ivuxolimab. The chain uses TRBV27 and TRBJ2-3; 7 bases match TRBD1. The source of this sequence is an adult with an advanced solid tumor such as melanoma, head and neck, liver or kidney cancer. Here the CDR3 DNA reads TGTGCCAGCAGTTTACAATCCGGGACAGCTGATACGCAGTATTTT. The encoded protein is CASSLQSGTADTQYF.